This TCR beta chain came from a study of CD8+ T cells in alopecia areata. Germline CDR1 is SGHAT and CDR2 is FQDESV (reference sequence). This CDR3 is 15 amino acids long. V shed 5 bases and J 4 bases; nucleotides not matched to a gene: 6. The study's findings and limits: Greater clonality was observed in lesional scalp samples, especially alopecia totalis/universalis, versus normal scalp. Patients shared TCRs less clearly than mice did, possibly owing to HLA.

This clone was counted a few times. What it binds is not known. cDNA reverse transcribed from extracted RNA served as the sequencing template. Assay used: immunoSEQ multiplex PCR; TCRdb lists only in-frame clones, some missing. Of about 250,000 clones listed, about two thirds are singletons. V and J are TRBV11-1 and TRBJ1-2, with TRBD1 matching 11 bases. Sequenced material: CD4+ T cells sorted from blood, taken at week 0. The TCR sequence derives from a human donor with alopecia areata. CDR3 in DNA: TGTGCCAGCAGCCTCCGTGGGACAGGGGGCTATGGCTACACCTTC. As protein: CASSLRGTGGYGYTF.